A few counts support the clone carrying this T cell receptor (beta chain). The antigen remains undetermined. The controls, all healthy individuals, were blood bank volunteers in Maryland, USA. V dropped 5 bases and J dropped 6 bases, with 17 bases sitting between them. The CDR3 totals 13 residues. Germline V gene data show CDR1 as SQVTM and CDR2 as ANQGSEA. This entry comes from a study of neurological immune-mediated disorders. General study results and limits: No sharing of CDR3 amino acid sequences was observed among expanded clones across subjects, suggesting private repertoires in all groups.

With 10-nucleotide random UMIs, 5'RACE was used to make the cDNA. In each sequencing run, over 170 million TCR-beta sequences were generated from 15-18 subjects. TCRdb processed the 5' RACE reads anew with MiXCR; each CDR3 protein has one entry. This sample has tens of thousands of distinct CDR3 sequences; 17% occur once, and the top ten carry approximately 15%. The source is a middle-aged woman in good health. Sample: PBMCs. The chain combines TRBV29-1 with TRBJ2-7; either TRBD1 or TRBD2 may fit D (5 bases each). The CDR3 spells CSVTVSRAGEQYF. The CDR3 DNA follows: TGCAGCGTTACGGTGTCCAGGGCGGGCGAGCAGTACTTC.